Each of the 12 T cell receptor beta chains below was sequenced from the same sample in a study of blood T cell repertoires in COVID-19. Data came from immunoSEQ multiplex PCR; TCRdb stores just in-frame clones and leaves some out. The sample yields roughly 99,000 clones, roughly 83% seen once. The sample comprised peripheral blood. The receptor source for this set is a human donor in a cohort sampled during active COVID-19.

The chain joins TRBV4-3 to TRBJ2-1, with D perhaps TRBD2 (5 bases). With 5 bases removed from V and 4 bases from J, the gap between germline ends came to 12 bases. Germline V gene sequence: CDR1 LGHNA, CDR2 YSLEER. The CDR3 contains 14 residues. In DNA form, the CDR3 reads TGCGCCAGCAGCTCCTCAACTAGTTACAATGAGCAGTTCTTC. Translated: CASSSSTSYNEQFF.

This chain uses TRBV7-2 with TRBJ2-5; 14 bases match TRBD2. From germline, CDR1 is SGHTA and CDR2 FQGNSA. The length of the CDR3 is 18 residues. Trimming took 5 bases from V and 1 from J; bases not matched to a gene: 9. CDR3 bases: TGTGCCAGCAGCCCCGGGACTAGCGGGGGCGGCCCCCAAGAGACCCAGTACTTC. Its translation: CASSPGTSGGGPQETQYF.

This clone was seen a few times. The chain has TRBV5-1 and TRBJ2-2, with 11 nucleotides matching TRBD2. The CDR3 has 15 residues. Trimming took 0 bases from V and 6 from J; bases not matched to a gene: 1. In germline, CDR1 is SGHRS, CDR2 YFSETQ. CDR3 loop: CASSLELAGAGELFF. The DNA of the CDR3 is TGCGCCAGCAGCTTGGAACTAGCGGGAGCCGGGGAGCTGTTTTTT.

V usage is TRBV6-5 and J usage is TRBJ2-1; TRBD2 matches at 8 bases. Germline lookup yields CDR1 MNHEY and CDR2 SVGAGI. After removal of 6 bases from V and 8 bases from J, the junction contained 3 bases not matched to a gene. This CDR3 is 12 amino acids long. CDR3 residues: CASSGLADEQFF. CDR3 bases: TGTGCCAGCAGCGGACTAGCCGATGAGCAGTTCTTC.

This clone has only one observation. The gene calls are TRBV28 and TRBJ2-1; TRBD2 is a possible D gene (6 bases). V lost 2 bases and J 4 bases, leaving 12 bases between the germline ends. The V gene's germline CDR1 is MDHEN and CDR2 SYDVKM. This CDR3 is built from 15 residues. CDR3 sequence reads: CASSLKGRGYNEQFF. Here the CDR3 DNA reads TGTGCCAGCAGTTTAAAGGGACGGGGGTACAATGAGCAGTTCTTC.

The chain is built from TRBV18 and TRBJ1-2; the D gene is possibly TRBD1 (5 bases). Germline V gives CDR1 KGHSH, CDR2 LQKENI. This CDR3 is built from 15 residues. Trimming pared 3 bases from V and 0 bases from J, leaving 11 bases between. The CDR3: CASSPGTEANYGYTF. The CDR3 nucleotides are TGTGCCAGCTCACCTGGGACTGAAGCTAACTATGGCTACACCTTC.

This chain joins TRBV6-2 or TRBV6-3 and TRBJ2-1, with D tentatively TRBD2 (5 bases). Per the germline V gene, CDR1 is MNHEY and CDR2 is SVGEGT. V was cut by 0 bases and J by 0 bases, with 12 bases left in between. This CDR3 has 17 residues. DNA of the CDR3: TGTGCCAGCAGTTACTCGAAGTTAGCGCGCTCCTACAATGAGCAGTTCTTC. It is translated as CASSYSKLARSYNEQFF.

The genes are TRBV9 and TRBJ2-7; 7 bases match TRBD1. Trimming removed 2 bases from V and 0 bases from J; junction bases left unmatched: 5. CDR1 and CDR2 from the germline V gene are SGDLS and YYNGEE. This CDR3 spans 15 amino acids. The CDR3 reads CASSVHRGASYEQYV. CDR3 DNA: TGTGCCAGCAGCGTGCACAGGGGTGCCTCCTACGAGCAGTACGTC.

The chain has TRBV19 and TRBJ1-2; 9 nucleotides agree with TRBD1. The CDR3 is 14 residues long. J was trimmed by 4 bases and V by 9 bases; bases with no gene match: 9. CDR1 is LNHDA, CDR2 SQIVND, per germline (reference sequence). Here the CDR3 reads CASLPGQGPYGYTF. As DNA, the CDR3 is TGTGCCAGCCTTCCCGGACAGGGGCCCTATGGCTACACCTTC. The entire variable domain, with the rest obtained from reference TRBV19 and TRBJ1-2, is as follows: DGGITQSPKYLFRKEGQNVTLSCEQNLNHDAMYWYRQDPGQGLRLIYYSQIVNDFQKGDIAEGYSVSREKKESFPLTVTSAQKNPTAFYLCASLPGQGPYGYTFGSGTRLTVV.

The chain recombines TRBV27 with TRBJ1-5, with 11 bases identical to TRBD1. Germline trimming cut 1 base from V and 5 bases from J; bases unmatched to any gene: 1. Germline loops: CDR1 MNHEY, CDR2 SMNVEV (reference sequence). This CDR3 region has 15 residues. The CDR3 bases are TGTGCCAGCAGTTTATGGGGACAGGGGGATCAGCCCCAGCATTTT. Its protein product is CASSLWGQGDQPQHF.

The CDR3 loop is CASSLDRNKQFF. The DNA for the CDR3 is TGTGCCAGCAGCTTAGACCGCAACAAGCAGTTCTTC. V usage is TRBV7-2 and J usage is TRBJ2-1; D is ambiguous. The CDR3 is 12 residues long. Trimming cost V 1 base and J 11 bases, with 9 bases left between them. CDR1 is SGHTA and CDR2 is FQGNSA in the germline V gene.

V and J are TRBV3-1 (or the pseudogene TRBV3-2) and TRBJ2-1; 11 nucleotides agree with TRBD2. The CDR3 runs to 17 residues. V lost 0 bases and J lost 7; bases outside the gene matches: 8. Germline values: CDR1 LGHDT, CDR2 YNNKEL (reference sequence). CDR3 in DNA: TGTGCCAGCAGCCAAGAGGGATTAGCGGGAGGGTCAAATGAGCAGTTCTTC. Protein: CASSQEGLAGGSNEQFF.